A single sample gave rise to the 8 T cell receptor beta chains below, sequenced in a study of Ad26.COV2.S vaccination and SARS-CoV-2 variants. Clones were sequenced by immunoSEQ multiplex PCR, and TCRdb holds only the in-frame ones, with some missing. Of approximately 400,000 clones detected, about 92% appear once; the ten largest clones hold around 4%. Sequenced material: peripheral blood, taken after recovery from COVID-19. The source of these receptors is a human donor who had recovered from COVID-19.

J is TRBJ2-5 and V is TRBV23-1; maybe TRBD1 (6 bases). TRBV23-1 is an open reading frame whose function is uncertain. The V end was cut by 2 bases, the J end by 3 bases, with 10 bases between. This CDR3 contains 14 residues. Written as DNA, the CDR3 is TGCGCCAGCAGTCAAACAGGGTGGAAAGAGACCCAGTACTTC. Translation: CASSQTGWKETQYF.

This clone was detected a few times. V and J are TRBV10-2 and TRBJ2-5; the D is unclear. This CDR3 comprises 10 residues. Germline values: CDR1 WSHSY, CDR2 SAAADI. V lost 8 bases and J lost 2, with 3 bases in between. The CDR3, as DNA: TGCGCCAGCCTGCAAGAGACCCAGTACTTC. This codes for CASLQETQYF.

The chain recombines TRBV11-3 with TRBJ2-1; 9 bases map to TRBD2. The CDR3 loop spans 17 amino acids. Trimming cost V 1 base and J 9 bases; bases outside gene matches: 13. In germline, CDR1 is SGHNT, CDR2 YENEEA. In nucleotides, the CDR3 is TGTGCCAGCAGCTTAGGCCAGGTGGCGGGGGGGCTGGTTGAGCAGTTCTTC. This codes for CASSLGQVAGGLVEQFF.

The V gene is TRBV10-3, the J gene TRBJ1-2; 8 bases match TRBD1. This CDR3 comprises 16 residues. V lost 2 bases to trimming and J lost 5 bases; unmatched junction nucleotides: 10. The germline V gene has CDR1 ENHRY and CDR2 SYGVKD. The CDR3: CAISEVQDREAYGYTF. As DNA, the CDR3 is TGTGCCATCAGTGAGGTTCAGGACAGGGAAGCGTATGGCTACACCTTC.

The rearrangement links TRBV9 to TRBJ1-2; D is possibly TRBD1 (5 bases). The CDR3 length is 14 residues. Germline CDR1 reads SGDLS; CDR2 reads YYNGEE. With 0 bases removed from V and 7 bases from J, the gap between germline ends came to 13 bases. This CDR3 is CASSVDWGSFGYTF. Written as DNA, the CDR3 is TGTGCCAGCAGCGTAGATTGGGGGTCTTTTGGCTACACCTTC.

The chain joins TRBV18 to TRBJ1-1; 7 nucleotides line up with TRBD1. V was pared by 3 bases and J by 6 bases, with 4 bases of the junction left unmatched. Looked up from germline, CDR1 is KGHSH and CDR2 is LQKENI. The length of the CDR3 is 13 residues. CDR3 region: CASSPVTGSEAFF. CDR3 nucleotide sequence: TGTGCCAGCTCACCCGTGACAGGGTCTGAAGCTTTCTTT.

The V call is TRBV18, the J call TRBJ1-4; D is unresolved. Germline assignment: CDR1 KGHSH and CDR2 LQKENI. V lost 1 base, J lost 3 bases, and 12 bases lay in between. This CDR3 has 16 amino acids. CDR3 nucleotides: TGTGCCAGCTCACCACAGGGAGTTCCGGCTAATGAAAAACTGTTTTTT. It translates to CASSPQGVPANEKLFF.

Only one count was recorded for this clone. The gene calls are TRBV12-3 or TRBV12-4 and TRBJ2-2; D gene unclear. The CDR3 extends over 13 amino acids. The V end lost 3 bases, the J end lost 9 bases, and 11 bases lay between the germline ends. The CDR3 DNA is TGTGCCAGCAGTTTTAGTCCTTTCCGGGAGCTGTTTTTT. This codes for CASSFSPFRELFF.